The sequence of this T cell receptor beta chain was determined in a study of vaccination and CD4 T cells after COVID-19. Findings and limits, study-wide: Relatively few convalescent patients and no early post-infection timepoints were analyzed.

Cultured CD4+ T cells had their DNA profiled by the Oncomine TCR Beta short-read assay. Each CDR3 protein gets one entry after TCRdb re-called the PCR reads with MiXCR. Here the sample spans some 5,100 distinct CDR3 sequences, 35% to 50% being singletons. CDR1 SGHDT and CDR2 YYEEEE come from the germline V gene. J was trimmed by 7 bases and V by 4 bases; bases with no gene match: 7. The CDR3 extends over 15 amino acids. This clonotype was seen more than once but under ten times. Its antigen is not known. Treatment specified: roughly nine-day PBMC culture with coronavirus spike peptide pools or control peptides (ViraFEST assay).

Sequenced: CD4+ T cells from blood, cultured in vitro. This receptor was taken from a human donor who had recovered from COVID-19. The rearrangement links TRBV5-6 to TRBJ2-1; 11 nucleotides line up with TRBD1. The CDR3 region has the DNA TGTGCCAGCAGCGCTCGTGGGACAGGGGGTAATGAGCAGTTCTTC. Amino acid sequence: CASSARGTGGNEQFF.